Listed below are T cell receptor beta chains from one sample, sequenced in a study of cytotoxic CD8 clonotypes in ibrutinib-treated CLL. Produced via immunoSEQ multiplex PCR; TCRdb's table is partial and in-frame only. This table has some 170,000 clones, around nine tenths appearing once. The sample in question was PBMCs, obtained at disease progression, from a patient treated with ibrutinib. Receptors originate from a human donor with chronic lymphocytic leukemia. Both conserved end residues are part of each CDR3. D genes are given only for firm matches. Clone size is not always given. Where it is, it says once, few, many or a class for expanded clones.

>-|TRBJ2-1|TRBD1|TRBV9
CASSVRTGGTSYNEQFF
TGTGCCAGCAGCGTTCGGACAGGGGGTACCTCCTACAATGAGCAGTTCTTC
>once|TRBJ1-2|-|TRBV19
CASSTQGRGYGYTF
TGTGCCAGTAGTACTCAGGGCCGCGGCTATGGCTACACCTTC
>-|TRBJ2-1|-|TRBV7-8
CASSPGTRSNEQFF
TGTGCCAGCAGCCCTGGGACTCGGAGTAATGAGCAGTTCTTC
>-|TRBJ2-7|-|TRBV7-9
CASSWLPYSYEQYF
TGTGCCAGCAGCTGGCTACCGTACTCCTACGAGCAGTACTTC
>few|TRBJ2-6|TRBD1|TRBV5-1
CASSSNRGLNSGANVLTF
TGCGCCAGCAGCTCCAACAGGGGGCTCAACTCTGGGGCCAACGTCCTGACTTTC
>-|TRBJ1-2|-|TRBV27
CASSLSKGGAYTF
TGTGCCAGCAGTTTATCTAAGGGGGGAGCCTACACCTTC
>-|TRBJ1-2|-|TRBV29-1
CSGGETYGYTF
TGCAGCGGGGGTGAAACCTATGGCTACACCTTC
>-|TRBJ2-5|-|TRBV29-1
CSVERGNGETQYF
TGCAGCGTTGAGAGAGGGAACGGTGAGACCCAGTACTTC
>-|TRBJ1-1|-|TRBV9
CASGIRDTEAFF
TGTGCCAGCGGTATTCGGGACACTGAAGCTTTCTTT
>-|TRBJ2-1|TRBD2|TRBV2
CASSERSLAGFYNEQFF
TGTGCCAGCAGTGAAAGATCCCTAGCGGGATTCTACAATGAGCAGTTCTTC
>-|TRBJ2-1|-|TRBV19
CASRVFDEQFF
TGTGCCAGTAGAGTTTTCGATGAGCAGTTCTTC
>-|TRBJ2-2|TRBD1|TRBV14
CASRDGTENTGELFF
TGTGCCAGCAGGGACGGGACAGAGAACACCGGGGAGCTGTTTTTT
>-|TRBJ2-7|-|TRBV11-2
CASSLDGAHYEQYF
TGTGCCAGCAGCTTGGACGGGGCGCACTACGAGCAGTACTTC
>-|TRBJ1-2|-|TRBV30
CAWSGPNSNYGYTF
TGTGCCTGGAGTGGGCCGAACTCAAACTATGGCTACACCTTC
>-|TRBJ1-1|-|TRBV28
CASIIGGSMNTEAFF
TGTGCCAGCATTATAGGGGGATCCATGAACACTGAAGCTTTCTTT
>-|TRBJ2-2|-|TRBV2
CASSPKDVRNTGELFF
TGTGCCAGCAGCCCGAAGGACGTCCGGAACACCGGGGAGCTGTTTTTT
>-|TRBJ2-7|TRBD2|TRBV30
CAWDGEREDDEQYF
TGTGCCTGGGACGGCGAGCGGGAGGACGACGAGCAGTACTTC
>-|TRBJ2-3|TRBD2|TRBV2
CASSRNSGLSTDTQYF
TGTGCCAGCAGCCGAAATAGCGGGCTTAGCACAGATACGCAGTATTTT
>-|TRBJ2-5|-|TRBV5-1
CASSKEGPIGGFRETQYF
TGCGCCAGCAGCAAAGAAGGACCGATCGGGGGTTTCCGCGAGACCCAGTACTTC
>-|TRBJ1-2|-|TRBV4-2
CASSQAHRQGNYGYTF
TGTGCCAGCAGCCAAGCTCACCGGCAGGGGAACTATGGCTACACCTTC